The 23 T cell receptor beta chains given below trace back to one sample, sequenced in a study of blood T cell repertoires in COVID-19. Sequenced by immunoSEQ multiplex PCR; TCRdb stores in-frame clones only, minus some. The table has around 52,000 clones, roughly four fifths seen once. Source material: peripheral blood. These TCRs come from an elderly woman with acute or convalescent COVID-19.

This chain's CDR3 is CASTLQVGATYEQYF. For the CDR3, the DNA is TGTGCCAGCACCCTCCAGGTTGGCGCAACCTACGAGCAGTACTTC. The chain recombines TRBV28 with TRBJ2-7; D ambiguous. V gave up 7 bases and J gave up 2 bases, with 18 bases separating them. Germline CDR1 is MDHEN and CDR2 is SYDVKM. The CDR3 has 15 residues.

CDR3 in DNA: TGCGCCAGCAAAGTTGACAGCAATAATAACTATGGCTACACCTTC. Encoded protein: CASKVDSNNNYGYTF. This chain joins TRBV5-1 and TRBJ1-2; D perhaps matches TRBD1 (5 bases). CDR1 and CDR2 from the germline V gene are SGHRS and YFSETQ. V lost 6 bases and J 1 base, leaving 16 bases between the germline ends. This CDR3 is 15 amino acids long.

The CDR3 is CASTPDRLETQYF. CDR3 bases: TGTGCCAGCACCCCGGACAGGTTAGAGACCCAGTACTTC. J is TRBJ2-5 and V is TRBV2, with 7 bases identical to TRBD1. J lost 4 bases, V lost 7 bases, and 6 bases had no gene match. The V gene's germline CDR1 is SNHLY and CDR2 FYNNEI. This CDR3 contains 13 residues.

The CDR3 DNA reads TGTGCCAGCAGCGTAGCAGGGGTTGGTTCACCCCTCCACTTT. This encodes CASSVAGVGSPLHF. This chain joins TRBV9 and TRBJ1-6, with D possibly matching TRBD1 (6 bases). This CDR3 spans 14 amino acids. V was shortened by 0 bases and J by 9 bases, with 10 bases between the two germline ends. The germline V gene has CDR1 SGDLS and CDR2 YYNGEE.

V and J are TRBV29-1 and TRBJ1-2; D is unresolved. Trimming left V 5 bases short and J 8 bases short, with 9 bases between. CDR3 length equals 10 residues. Per the germline V gene, CDR1 is SQVTM and CDR2 is ANQGSEA. In nucleotides, the CDR3 is TGCAGCGTTAGCGGGAACGGCTACACCTTC. Its protein is CSVSGNGYTF.

The V and J genes are TRBV19 and TRBJ2-3; D might be TRBD1 (6 bases). The CDR3 extends over 14 amino acids. CDR1 is LNHDA and CDR2 is SQIVND in the germline V gene (reference sequence). Trimming pared 7 bases from V and 4 bases from J, leaving 15 bases between. The chain's CDR3 is CASKDSQVADTQYF. As DNA, the CDR3 is TGTGCCAGTAAGGACAGCCAAGTAGCAGATACGCAGTATTTT.

The chain uses TRBV3-1 (or the pseudogene TRBV3-2) and TRBJ2-7; D might be TRBD2 (5 bases). Trimming cost V 1 base and J 6 bases, with 16 bases left between them. The CDR3 covers 15 residues. Germline assignment: CDR1 LGHDT and CDR2 YNNKEL (reference sequence). CDR3 sequence (DNA): TGTGCCAGCAGCCAAGTGAGGGCCTCGGGCCGCGAGCAGTACTTC. Translation gives CASSQVRASGREQYF.

The chain combines TRBV11-2 with TRBJ1-1; possible D gene TRBD1, 6 bases. Trimming removed 0 bases at V and 8 bases at J, with 16 bases between. CDR3 size: 15 residues. CDR1 SGHAT and CDR2 FQNNGV come from the germline V gene. CDR3: CASSLEGAGLTEAFF. The CDR3, as DNA: TGTGCCAGCAGCTTAGAGGGGGCAGGACTTACCGAAGCTTTCTTT. Variable domain in full (rest from reference TRBV11-2 and TRBJ1-1): EAGVAQSPRYKIIEKRQSVAFWCNPISGHATLYWYQQILGQGPKLLIQFQNNGVVDDSQLPKDRFSAERLKGVDSTLKIQPAKLEDSAVYLCASSLEGAGLTEAFFGQGTRLTVV.

This clone is a singleton in its sample. V usage is TRBV10-2 and J usage is TRBJ2-5, with 8 bases identical to TRBD1. Germline values: CDR1 WSHSY, CDR2 SAAADI. J was trimmed by 5 bases and V by 8 bases; bases with no gene match: 7. There are 13 residues in the CDR3. The CDR3 here is CASRGQGHETQYF. CDR3 nucleotides: TGCGCCAGCCGAGGACAGGGCCATGAGACCCAGTACTTC.

CDR3 loop: CASSHVDRGRNTQYF. The CDR3 DNA sequence: TGTGCCAGCAGCCACGTGGACAGGGGGCGGAATACGCAGTATTTT. V and J are TRBV3-1 (or the pseudogene TRBV3-2) and TRBJ2-3, with TRBD1 identical over 11 bases. The CDR3 has 15 residues. Per germline, CDR1 LGHDT and CDR2 YNNKEL (reference sequence). V shed 3 bases and J 7 bases; nucleotides not matched to a gene: 6.

The gene calls are TRBV7-3 and TRBJ2-1; 10 bases fit TRBD1. The germline V gene encodes CDR1 SGHTA and CDR2 FQGTGA. Losses at the gene ends were 5 bases for V and 9 bases for J; bases not matched to a gene: 10. The CDR3 consists of 15 residues. CDR3 amino acids: CASSLTGTGVAEQFF. CDR3 in DNA: TGTGCCAGCAGCCTGACCGGGACAGGGGTTGCTGAGCAGTTCTTC.

This clone has a handful of counts. V usage is TRBV7-9 and J usage is TRBJ1-5, with a possible D match to TRBD1 (6 bases). V was clipped by 2 bases and J by 4 bases, with 9 bases between them. Per the germline V gene, CDR1 is SEHNR and CDR2 is FQNEAQ (reference sequence). The CDR3 consists of 14 residues. The CDR3 bases are TGTGCCAGCAGCTTAAACACAGGGAATCAGCCCCAGCATTTT. Its protein product is CASSLNTGNQPQHF. Filled out from reference TRBV7-9 and TRBJ1-5, the complete variable domain reads DTGVSQNPRHKITKRGQNVTFRCDPISEHNRLYWYRQTLGQGPEFLTYFQNEAQLEKSRLLSDRFSAERPKGSFSTLEIQRTEQGDSAMYLCASSLNTGNQPQHFGDGTRLSIL.

This clone was counted a single time. V usage is TRBV2 and J usage is TRBJ2-5; 9 bases match TRBD1. The CDR3 sequence is 13 residues long. Per the germline V gene, CDR1 is SNHLY and CDR2 is FYNNEI. The junction had 3 bases not matched to a gene; V was cut back by 6 bases and J by 4 bases. CDR3 DNA sequence: TGTGCCAGCAGGGGGGACAGGGTAGAGACCCAGTACTTC. This sequence encodes CASRGDRVETQYF.

The genes are TRBV15 and TRBJ1-1; maybe TRBD1 (6 bases). Trimming took off 5 bases at V and 5 bases at J, with 18 bases between the two ends. Looked up from germline, CDR1 is LNHNV and CDR2 is YYDKDF (reference sequence). The CDR3 covers 15 residues. As DNA, the CDR3 is TGTGCCACCAGCCGAATCCAGGGGATTAATACTGAAGCTTTCTTT. Protein product: CATSRIQGINTEAFF. Full variable domain (rest looked up from reference TRBV15 and TRBJ1-1): DAMVIQNPRYQVTQFGKPVTLSCSQTLNHNVMYWYQQKSSQAPKLLFHYYDKDFNNEADTPDNFQSRRPNTSFCFLDIRSPGLGDTAMYLCATSRIQGINTEAFFGQGTRLTVV.

This clone came up once. The genes are TRBV19 and TRBJ2-4; TRBD2 matches 7 bases. Losses at the gene ends were 3 bases for V and 13 bases for J; bases not matched to a gene: 15. CDR3 length: 15 residues. The V gene's germline CDR1 is LNHDA and CDR2 SQIVND (reference sequence). The CDR3 sequence is CASSILTGTNSRQYF. The CDR3 region has the DNA TGTGCCAGTAGTATTCTTACCGGGACTAATTCCAGGCAGTACTTC.

The chain uses TRBV6-2 or TRBV6-3 and TRBJ1-5; D perhaps matches TRBD1 (6 bases). The CDR3 extends over 13 amino acids. Germline CDR1 is MNHEY and CDR2 is SVGEGT. V was cut by 7 bases and J by 7 bases, with 14 bases left in between. CDR3 sequence reads: CASTPGEGQPQHF. The CDR3 region has the DNA TGTGCCAGCACCCCAGGGGAGGGCCAGCCCCAGCATTTT.

This chain links TRBV18 with TRBJ2-3; D ambiguous. Germline-derived CDR1 and CDR2 are KGHSH and LQKENI. Deletions cut 1 base from V and 2 bases from J, with 10 bases between. The CDR3 sequence is 15 residues long. The CDR3 is CASSPLSTYTDTQYF. CDR3 in DNA: TGTGCCAGCTCACCACTCTCAACATACACAGATACGCAGTATTTT.

The gene calls are TRBV19 and TRBJ1-6, with 7 bases that match TRBD1. Germline values: CDR1 LNHDA, CDR2 SQIVND (reference sequence). V trimming: 5 bases; J trimming: 10 bases; junction bases outside the gene matches: 11. The CDR3 is made up of 15 amino acids. The CDR3, as DNA: TGTGCCAGTAGTCCGACAGGGCCGACTGGGTCACCCCTCCACTTT. The encoded protein is CASSPTGPTGSPLHF.

In regard to this clone: Its ends do not fully match the called genes, so a read error is possible. The chain uses TRBV6-1 and TRBJ1-2; D might be TRBD1 (6 bases). The length of the CDR3 is 13 residues. Germline-derived CDR1 and CDR2 are MNHNS and SASEGT. The CDR3 is CASREDRRAGYTF. In DNA form, the CDR3 reads TGTGCCAGCAGAGAAGACAGGAGGGCTGGCTACACCTTC.

This chain connects TRBV4-2 to TRBJ1-5; no firm D call. The V gene's germline CDR1 is LGHNA and CDR2 YNFKEQ. Between the trimmed V and J ends, which lost 0 bases and 0 bases, there was a span of 3 bases. The CDR3 covers 14 residues. CDR3 bases: TGTGCCAGCAGCCAAGATAGTAGCAATCAGCCCCAGCATTTT. This gives the protein CASSQDSSNQPQHF.

The chain recombines TRBV2 with TRBJ2-5; D is uncertain. This CDR3 is 16 amino acids long. Trimming pared 3 bases from V and 2 bases from J, leaving 16 bases between. Per germline, CDR1 SNHLY and CDR2 FYNNEI. The DNA for the CDR3 is TGTGCCAGCAGTGACAGATCCCTTACGGGTCAAGAGACCCAGTACTTC. Its translation: CASSDRSLTGQETQYF.

The chain is built from TRBV7-7 and TRBJ2-5; 15 positions match TRBD2. Germline CDR1 reads SSHAT; CDR2 reads FNYEAQ (reference sequence). The junction had 5 bases not matched to a gene; V was cut back by 5 bases and J by 1 base. The CDR3 consists of 17 residues. CDR3 residues: CASSQGLAGGRQETQYF. CDR3 DNA: TGTGCCAGCAGCCAGGGACTAGCGGGGGGCCGCCAAGAGACCCAGTACTTC.

CDR3 protein: CASSQAGVSGNTIYF. The CDR3 DNA sequence: TGTGCCAGCAGCCAAGCGGGAGTCTCTGGAAACACCATATATTTT. The rearrangement joins TRBV3-1 (or the pseudogene TRBV3-2) to TRBJ1-3; D gene uncertain. There are 15 residues in the CDR3. V dropped 1 base and J dropped 0 bases, with 7 bases sitting between them. CDR1 is LGHDT, CDR2 YNNKEL, per germline (reference sequence).